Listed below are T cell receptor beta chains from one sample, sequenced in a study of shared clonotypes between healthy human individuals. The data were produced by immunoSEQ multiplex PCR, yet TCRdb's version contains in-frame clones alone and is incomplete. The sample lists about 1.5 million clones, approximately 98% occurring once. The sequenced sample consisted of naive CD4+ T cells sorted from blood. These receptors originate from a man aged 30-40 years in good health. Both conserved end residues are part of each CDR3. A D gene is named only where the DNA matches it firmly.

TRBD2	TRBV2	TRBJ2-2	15	CASRGLAGRAGELFF
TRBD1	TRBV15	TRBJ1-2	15	CATSRRTGGNYGYTF
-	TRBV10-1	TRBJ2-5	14	CASSSGTLQETQYF
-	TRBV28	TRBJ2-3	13	CASRSGQTDTQYF
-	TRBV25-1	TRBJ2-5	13	CASSGDKSWTQYF
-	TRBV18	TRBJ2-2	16	CASSPLSGSNTGELFF
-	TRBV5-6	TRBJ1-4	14	CASSLQGLNEKLFF
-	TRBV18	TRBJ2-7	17	CASSPSVVPGGSYEQYF
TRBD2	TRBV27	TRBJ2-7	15	CASSSRTSGSGEQYF
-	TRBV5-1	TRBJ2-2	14	CASSLDVDTGELFF
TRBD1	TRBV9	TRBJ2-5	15	CASSARDRGAETQYF
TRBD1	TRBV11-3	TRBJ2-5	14	CASSLGTGEETQYF
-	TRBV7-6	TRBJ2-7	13	CASSQDALHEQYF
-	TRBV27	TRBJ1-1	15	CASISAGDPNTEAFF
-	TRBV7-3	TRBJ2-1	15	CASSLDPRLNNEQFF
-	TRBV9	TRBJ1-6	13	CASSVAPNSPLHF
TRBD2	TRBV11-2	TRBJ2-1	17	CASSLRDRAGSYNEQFF
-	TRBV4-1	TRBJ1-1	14	CASRALGQRTEAFF
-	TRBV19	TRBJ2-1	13	CASAAAGYNEQFF
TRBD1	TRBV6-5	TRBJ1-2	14	CASSFLGQGHGYTF
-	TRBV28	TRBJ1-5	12	CASGGLAQPQHF
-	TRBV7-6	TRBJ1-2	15	CASSSKSGHNYGYTF
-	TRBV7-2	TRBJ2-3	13	CASKTGREDTQYF
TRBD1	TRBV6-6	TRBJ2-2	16	CASRTSDRGPTGELFF
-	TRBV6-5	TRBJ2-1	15	CASSYRDLRVNEQFF
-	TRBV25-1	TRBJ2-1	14	CASREARAYNEQFF
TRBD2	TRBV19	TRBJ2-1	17	CASSGGLAGSSYNEQFF
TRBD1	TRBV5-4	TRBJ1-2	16	CASSQTDRAANYGYTF
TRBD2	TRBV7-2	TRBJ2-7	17	CASSLELAGDGSYEQYF
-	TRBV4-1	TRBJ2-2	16	CASSQVLFGGTGELFF
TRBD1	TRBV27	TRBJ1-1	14	CASKRQGANGEAFF
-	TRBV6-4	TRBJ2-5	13	CASSDSYTPPADF
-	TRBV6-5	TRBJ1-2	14	CASSSTGTNYGYTF
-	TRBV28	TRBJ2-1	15	CASSPVGIGDNEQFF
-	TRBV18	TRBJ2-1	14	CASSYTRSYNEQFF
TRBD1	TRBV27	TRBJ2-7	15	CASSVRDRGFNEQYF
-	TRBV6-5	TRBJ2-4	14	CASSGSGATNIQYF
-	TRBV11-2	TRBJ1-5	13	CASSFGVGQPQHF
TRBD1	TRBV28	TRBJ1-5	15	CASSFGTGPNQPQHF